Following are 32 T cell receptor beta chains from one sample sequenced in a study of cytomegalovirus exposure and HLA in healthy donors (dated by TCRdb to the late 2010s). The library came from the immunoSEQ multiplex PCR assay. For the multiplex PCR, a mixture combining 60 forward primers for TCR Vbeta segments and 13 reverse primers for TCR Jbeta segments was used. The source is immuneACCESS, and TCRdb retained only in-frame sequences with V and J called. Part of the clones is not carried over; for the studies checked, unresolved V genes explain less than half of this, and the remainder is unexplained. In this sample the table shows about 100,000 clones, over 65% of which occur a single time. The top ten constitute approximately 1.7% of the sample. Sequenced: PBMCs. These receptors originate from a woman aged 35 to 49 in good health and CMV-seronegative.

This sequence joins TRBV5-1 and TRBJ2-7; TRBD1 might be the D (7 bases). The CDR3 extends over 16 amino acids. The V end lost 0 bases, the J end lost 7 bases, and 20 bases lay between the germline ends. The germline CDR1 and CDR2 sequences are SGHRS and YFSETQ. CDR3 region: CASSLVVRQGSGEQYF. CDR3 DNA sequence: TGCGCCAGCAGCTTGGTGGTCAGACAGGGAAGCGGGGAGCAGTACTTC.

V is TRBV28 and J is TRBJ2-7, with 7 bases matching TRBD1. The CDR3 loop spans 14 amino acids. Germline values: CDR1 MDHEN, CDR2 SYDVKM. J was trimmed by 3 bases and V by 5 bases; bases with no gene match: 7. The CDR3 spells CASSNPGTVYEQYF. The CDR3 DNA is TGTGCCAGCAGTAACCCTGGGACAGTCTACGAGCAGTACTTC. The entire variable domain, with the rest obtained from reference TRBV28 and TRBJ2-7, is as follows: DVKVTQSSRYLVKRTGEKVFLECVQDMDHENMFWYRQDPGLGLRLIYFSYDVKMKEKGDIPEGYSVSREKKERFSLILESASTNQTSMYLCASSNPGTVYEQYFGPGTRLTVT.

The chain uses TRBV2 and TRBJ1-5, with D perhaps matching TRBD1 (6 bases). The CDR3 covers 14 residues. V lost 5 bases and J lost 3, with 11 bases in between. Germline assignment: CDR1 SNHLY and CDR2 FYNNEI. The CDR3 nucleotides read TGTGCCAGCAGTAGGGGGTCACTCAATCAGCCCCAGCATTTT. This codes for CASSRGSLNQPQHF. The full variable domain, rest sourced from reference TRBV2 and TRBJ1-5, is EPEVTQTPSHQVTQMGQEVILRCVPISNHLYFYWYRQILGQKVEFLVSFYNNEISEKSEIFDDQFSVERPDGSNFTLKIRSTKLEDSAMYFCASSRGSLNQPQHFGDGTRLSIL.

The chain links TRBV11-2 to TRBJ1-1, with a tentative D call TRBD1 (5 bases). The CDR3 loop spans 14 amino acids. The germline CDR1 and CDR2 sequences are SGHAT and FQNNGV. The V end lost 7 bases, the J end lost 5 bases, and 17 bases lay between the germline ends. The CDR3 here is CASIPGGAGTEAFF. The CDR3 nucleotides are TGTGCCAGCATCCCCGGCGGGGCGGGTACTGAAGCTTTCTTT.

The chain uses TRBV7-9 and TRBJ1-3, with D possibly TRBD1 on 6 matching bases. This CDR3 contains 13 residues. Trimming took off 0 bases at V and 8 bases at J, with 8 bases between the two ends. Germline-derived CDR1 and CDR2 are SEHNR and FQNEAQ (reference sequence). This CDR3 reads CASSLAQGYTIYF. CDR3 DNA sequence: TGTGCCAGCAGCTTAGCGCAGGGGTACACCATATATTTT.

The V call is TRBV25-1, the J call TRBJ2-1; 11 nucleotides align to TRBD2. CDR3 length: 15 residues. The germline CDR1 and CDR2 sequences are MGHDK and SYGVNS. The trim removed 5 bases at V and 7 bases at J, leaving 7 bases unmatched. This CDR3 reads CASSKGLAGSNEQFF. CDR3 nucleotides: TGTGCCAGCAGTAAAGGACTAGCGGGTAGTAATGAGCAGTTCTTC.

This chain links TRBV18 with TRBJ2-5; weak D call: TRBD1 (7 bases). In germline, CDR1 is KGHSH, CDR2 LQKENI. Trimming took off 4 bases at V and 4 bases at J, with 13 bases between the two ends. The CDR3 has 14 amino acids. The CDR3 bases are TGTGCCAGCTCACTAAACCAGGGGGGAGAGACCCAGTACTTC. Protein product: CASSLNQGGETQYF.

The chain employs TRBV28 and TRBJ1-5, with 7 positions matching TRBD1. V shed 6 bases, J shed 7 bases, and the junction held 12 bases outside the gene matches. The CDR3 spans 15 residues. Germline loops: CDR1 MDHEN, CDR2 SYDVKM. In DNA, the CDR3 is TGTGCCAGCAGACCGACAGGGAGCGAGAAGCAGCCCCAGCATTTT. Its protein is CASRPTGSEKQPQHF.

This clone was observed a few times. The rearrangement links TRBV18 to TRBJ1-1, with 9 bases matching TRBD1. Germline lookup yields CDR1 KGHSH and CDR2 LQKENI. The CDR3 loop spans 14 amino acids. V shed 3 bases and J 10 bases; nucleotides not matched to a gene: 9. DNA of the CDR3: TGTGCCAGCTCACCCCGGGACAGGGTTTCTTCAGCTTTCTTT. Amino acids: CASSPRDRVSSAFF.

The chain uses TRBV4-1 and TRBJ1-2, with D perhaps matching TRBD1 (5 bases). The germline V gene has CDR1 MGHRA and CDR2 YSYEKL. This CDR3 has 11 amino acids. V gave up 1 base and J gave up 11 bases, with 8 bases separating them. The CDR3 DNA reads TGCGCCAGCAGCCAAGGAAGGGGATACACCTTC. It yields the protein CASSQGRGYTF.

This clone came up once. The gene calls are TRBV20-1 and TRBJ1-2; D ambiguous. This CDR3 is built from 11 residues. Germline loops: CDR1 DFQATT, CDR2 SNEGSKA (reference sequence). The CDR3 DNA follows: TGCGGCCTTTCGGAGACCTCGAGGTTCACCTTC. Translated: CGLSETSRFTF.

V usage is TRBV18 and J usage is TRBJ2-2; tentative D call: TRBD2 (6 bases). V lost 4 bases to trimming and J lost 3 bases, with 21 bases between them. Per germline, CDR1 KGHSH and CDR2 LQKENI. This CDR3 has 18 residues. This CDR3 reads CASSRNMWRPSDTGELFF. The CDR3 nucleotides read TGTGCCAGCTCACGAAATATGTGGCGGCCTAGCGACACCGGGGAGCTGTTTTTT.

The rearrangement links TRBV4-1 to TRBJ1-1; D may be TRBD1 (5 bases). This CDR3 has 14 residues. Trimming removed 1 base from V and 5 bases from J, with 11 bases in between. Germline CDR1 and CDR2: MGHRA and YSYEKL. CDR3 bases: TGCGCCAGCAGCCAAGCAGGGATGAGGACTGAAGCTTTCTTT. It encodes CASSQAGMRTEAFF.

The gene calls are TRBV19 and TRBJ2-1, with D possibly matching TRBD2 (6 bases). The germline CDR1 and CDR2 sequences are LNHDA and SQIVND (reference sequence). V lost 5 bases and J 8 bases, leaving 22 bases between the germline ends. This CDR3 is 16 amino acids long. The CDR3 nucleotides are TGTGCCAGTAGTGGGGGGAACTATCAAGTTATCGATGAGCAGTTCTTC. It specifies CASSGGNYQVIDEQFF.

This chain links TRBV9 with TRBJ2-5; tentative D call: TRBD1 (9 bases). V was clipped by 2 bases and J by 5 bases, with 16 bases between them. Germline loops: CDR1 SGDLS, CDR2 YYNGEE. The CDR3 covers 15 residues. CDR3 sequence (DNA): TGTGCCAGCAGCGTTAATAGCGGGACAGGGGAGACCCAGTACTTC. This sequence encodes CASSVNSGTGETQYF. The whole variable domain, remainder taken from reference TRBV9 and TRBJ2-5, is DSGVTQTPKHLITATGQRVTLRCSPRSGDLSVYWYQQSLDQGLQFLIQYYNGEERAKGNILERFSAQQFPDLHSELNLSSLELGDSALYFCASSVNSGTGETQYFGPGTRLLVL.

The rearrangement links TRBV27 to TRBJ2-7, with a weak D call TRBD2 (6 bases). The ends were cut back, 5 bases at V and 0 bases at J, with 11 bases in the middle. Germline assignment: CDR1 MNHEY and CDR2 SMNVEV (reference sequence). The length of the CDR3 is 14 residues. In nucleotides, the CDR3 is TGTGCCAGCAGTCTGCGGGGAAACTCCTACGAGCAGTACTTC. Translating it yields CASSLRGNSYEQYF.

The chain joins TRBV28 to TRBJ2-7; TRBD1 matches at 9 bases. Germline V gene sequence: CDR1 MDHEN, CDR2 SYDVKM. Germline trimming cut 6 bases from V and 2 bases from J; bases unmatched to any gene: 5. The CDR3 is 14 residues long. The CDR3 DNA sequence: TGTGCCAGCAGGGGGGGGGACAGGGCCTACGAGCAGTACTTC. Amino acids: CASRGGDRAYEQYF.

CDR3 region: CASSERQLSNQPQHF. The DNA for the CDR3 is TGTGCCAGCAGTGAAAGACAGCTAAGCAATCAGCCCCAGCATTTT. V gene TRBV6-1 combines with J gene TRBJ1-5; perhaps TRBD1 as D (5 bases). The CDR3 extends over 15 amino acids. Germline V CDR1 and CDR2: MNHNS, SASEGT. V lost 2 bases, J lost 1 base, and 9 bases lay in between.

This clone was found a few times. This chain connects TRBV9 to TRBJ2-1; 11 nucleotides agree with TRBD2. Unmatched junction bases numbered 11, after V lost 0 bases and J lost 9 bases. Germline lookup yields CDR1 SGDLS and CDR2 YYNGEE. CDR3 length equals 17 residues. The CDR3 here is CASSVELAGGPRGEQFF. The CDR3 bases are TGTGCCAGCAGCGTAGAATTAGCGGGAGGGCCGCGGGGTGAGCAGTTCTTC. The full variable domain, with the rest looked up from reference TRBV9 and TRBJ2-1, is DSGVTQTPKHLITATGQRVTLRCSPRSGDLSVYWYQQSLDQGLQFLIQYYNGEERAKGNILERFSAQQFPDLHSELNLSSLELGDSALYFCASSVELAGGPRGEQFFGPGTRLTVL.

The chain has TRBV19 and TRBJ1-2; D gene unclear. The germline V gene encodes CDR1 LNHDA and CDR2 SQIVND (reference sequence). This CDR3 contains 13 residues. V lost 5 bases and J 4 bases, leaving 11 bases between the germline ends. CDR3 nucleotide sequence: TGTGCCAGTAGTGGCCGAAGTGGCTATGGCTACACCTTC. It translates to CASSGRSGYGYTF. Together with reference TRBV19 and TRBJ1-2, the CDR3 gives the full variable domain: DGGITQSPKYLFRKEGQNVTLSCEQNLNHDAMYWYRQDPGQGLRLIYYSQIVNDFQKGDIAEGYSVSREKKESFPLTVTSAQKNPTAFYLCASSGRSGYGYTFGSGTRLTVV.

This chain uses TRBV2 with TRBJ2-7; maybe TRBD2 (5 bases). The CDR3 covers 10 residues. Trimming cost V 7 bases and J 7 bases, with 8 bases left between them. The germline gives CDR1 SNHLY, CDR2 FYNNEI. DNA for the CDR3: TGTGCCAGCACCGGGGAAGAGCAGTACTTC. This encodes CASTGEEQYF.

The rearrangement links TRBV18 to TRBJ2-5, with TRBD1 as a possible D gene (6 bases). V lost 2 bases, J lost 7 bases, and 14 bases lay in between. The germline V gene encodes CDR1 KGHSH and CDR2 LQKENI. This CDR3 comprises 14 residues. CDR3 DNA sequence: TGTGCCAGCTCACCATCCACAGGGTGGTGGACCCAGTACTTC. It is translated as CASSPSTGWWTQYF.

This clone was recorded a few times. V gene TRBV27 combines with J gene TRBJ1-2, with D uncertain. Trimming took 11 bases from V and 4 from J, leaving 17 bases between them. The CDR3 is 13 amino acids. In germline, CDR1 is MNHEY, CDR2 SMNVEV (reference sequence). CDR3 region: CAVDLLRFYGYTF. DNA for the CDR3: TGTGCCGTAGATCTTTTGAGATTCTATGGCTACACCTTC.

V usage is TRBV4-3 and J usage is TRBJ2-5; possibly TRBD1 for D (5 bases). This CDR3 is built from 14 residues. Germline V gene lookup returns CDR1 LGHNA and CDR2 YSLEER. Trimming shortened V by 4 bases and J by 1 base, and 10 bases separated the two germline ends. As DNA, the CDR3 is TGCGCCAGCAGCCTGGGGCAGGGCCAAGAGACCCAGTACTTC. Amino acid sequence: CASSLGQGQETQYF.

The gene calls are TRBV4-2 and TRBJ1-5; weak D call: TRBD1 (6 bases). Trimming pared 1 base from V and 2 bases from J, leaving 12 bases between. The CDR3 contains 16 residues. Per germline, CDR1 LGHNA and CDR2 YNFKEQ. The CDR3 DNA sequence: TGTGCCAGCAGCCAAGTCCGGGCAGGGGGCAATCAGCCCCAGCATTTT. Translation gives CASSQVRAGGNQPQHF.

CDR3 nucleotides: TGTGCCAGCAGCTTACAGGGGGCCGCCTATGGCTACACCTTC. This codes for CASSLQGAAYGYTF. The V call is TRBV28, the J call TRBJ1-2; 9 positions match TRBD1. This CDR3 has 14 residues. Germline V gene data show CDR1 as MDHEN and CDR2 as SYDVKM. J gave up 4 bases and V 6 bases, and 6 bases lay outside the gene matches.

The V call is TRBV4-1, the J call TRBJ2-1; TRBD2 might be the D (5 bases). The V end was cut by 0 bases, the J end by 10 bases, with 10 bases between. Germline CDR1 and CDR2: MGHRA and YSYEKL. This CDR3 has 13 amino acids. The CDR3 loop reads CASSQDRRREQFF. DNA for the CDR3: TGCGCCAGCAGCCAAGATAGAAGGAGGGAGCAGTTCTTC.

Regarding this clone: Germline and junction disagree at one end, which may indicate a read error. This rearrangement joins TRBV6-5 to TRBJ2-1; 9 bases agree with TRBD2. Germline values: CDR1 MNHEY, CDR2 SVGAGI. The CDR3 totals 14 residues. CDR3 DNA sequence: TGTGCCGGCAGCAGAGGGACTAGCTCCGATGAGCAGTTCTTC. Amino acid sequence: CAGSRGTSSDEQFF.

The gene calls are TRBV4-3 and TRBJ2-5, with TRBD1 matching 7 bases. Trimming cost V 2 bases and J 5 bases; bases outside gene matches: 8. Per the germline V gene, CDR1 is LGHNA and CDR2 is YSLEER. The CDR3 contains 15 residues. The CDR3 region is CASSQSTGVGETQYF. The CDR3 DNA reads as TGCGCCAGCAGCCAATCTACAGGGGTAGGCGAGACCCAGTACTTC.

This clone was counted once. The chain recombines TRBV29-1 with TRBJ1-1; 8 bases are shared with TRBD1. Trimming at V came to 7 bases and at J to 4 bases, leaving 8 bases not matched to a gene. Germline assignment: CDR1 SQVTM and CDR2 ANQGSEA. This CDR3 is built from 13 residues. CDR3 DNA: TGCAGCGCTAAGACAGGGGTGAGCACTGAAGCTTTCTTT. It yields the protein CSAKTGVSTEAFF.

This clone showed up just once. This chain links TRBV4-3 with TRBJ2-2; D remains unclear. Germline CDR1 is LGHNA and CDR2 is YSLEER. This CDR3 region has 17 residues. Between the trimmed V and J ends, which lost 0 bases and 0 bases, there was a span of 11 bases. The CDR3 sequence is CASSQDRYSSNTGELFF. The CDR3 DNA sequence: TGCGCCAGCAGCCAAGATAGGTACAGCTCGAACACCGGGGAGCTGTTTTTT.

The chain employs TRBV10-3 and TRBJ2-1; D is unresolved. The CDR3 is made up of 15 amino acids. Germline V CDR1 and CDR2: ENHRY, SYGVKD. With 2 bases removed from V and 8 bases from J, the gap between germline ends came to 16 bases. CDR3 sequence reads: CAISEIGTAGDEQFF. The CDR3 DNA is TGTGCCATCAGTGAGATTGGCACTGCCGGAGATGAGCAGTTCTTC.